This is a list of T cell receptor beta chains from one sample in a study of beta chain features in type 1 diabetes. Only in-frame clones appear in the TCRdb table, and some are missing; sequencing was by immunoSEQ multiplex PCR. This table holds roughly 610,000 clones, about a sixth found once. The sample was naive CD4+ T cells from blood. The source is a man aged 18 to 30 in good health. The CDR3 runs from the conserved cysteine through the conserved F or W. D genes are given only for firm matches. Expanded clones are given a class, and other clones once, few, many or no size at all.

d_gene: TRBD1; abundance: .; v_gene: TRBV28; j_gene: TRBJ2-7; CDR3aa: CASSGTGRFSGPSTSYEQYF; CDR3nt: TGTGCCAGCTCCGGGACAGGGCGTTTTAGCGGGCCCTCCACCTCCTACGAGCAGTACTTC
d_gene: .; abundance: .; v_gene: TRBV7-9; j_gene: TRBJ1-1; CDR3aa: CASSFQANTEAFF; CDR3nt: TGTGCCAGCAGCTTTCAAGCCAACACTGAAGCTTTCTTT
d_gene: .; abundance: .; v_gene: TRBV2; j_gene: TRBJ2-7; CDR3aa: CASTAPGAVYEQYF; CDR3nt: TGTGCCAGCACCGCCCCGGGGGCGGTCTACGAGCAGTACTTC
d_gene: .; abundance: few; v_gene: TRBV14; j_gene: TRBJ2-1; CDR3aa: CASSQDRFLSSYNEQFF; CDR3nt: TGTGCCAGCAGCCAAGATCGTTTCCTGAGCTCCTACAATGAGCAGTTCTTC
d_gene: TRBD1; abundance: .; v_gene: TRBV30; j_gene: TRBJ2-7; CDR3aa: CAWSGTGRTYEQYF; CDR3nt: TGTGCCTGGAGCGGGACAGGTAGAACCTACGAGCAGTACTTC
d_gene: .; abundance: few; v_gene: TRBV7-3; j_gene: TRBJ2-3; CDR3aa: CASSPRLSTDTQYF; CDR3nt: TGTGCCAGCAGCCCTCGTCTTAGCACAGATACGCAGTATTTT
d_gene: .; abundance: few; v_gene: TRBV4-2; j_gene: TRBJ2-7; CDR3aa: CASSPGLAGAEQYF; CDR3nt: TGTGCCAGCAGCCCGGGGTTGGCGGGGGCCGAGCAGTACTTC
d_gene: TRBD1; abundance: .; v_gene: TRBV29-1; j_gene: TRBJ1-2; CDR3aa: CSVGAGGTNYGYTF; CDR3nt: TGCAGCGTGGGAGCAGGGGGAACTAACTATGGCTACACCTTC
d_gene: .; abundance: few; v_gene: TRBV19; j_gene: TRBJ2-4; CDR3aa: CASSIRLDKNIQYF; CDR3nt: TGTGCCAGTAGTATTCGGTTGGACAAAAACATTCAGTACTTC
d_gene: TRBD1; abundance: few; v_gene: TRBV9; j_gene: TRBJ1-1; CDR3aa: CASSTGLAGTEAFF; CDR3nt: TGTGCCAGTTCGACAGGGCTAGCGGGCACTGAAGCTTTCTTT
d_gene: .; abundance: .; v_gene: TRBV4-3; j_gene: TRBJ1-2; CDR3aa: CASSQDGRGRDGYTF; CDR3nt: TGCGCCAGCAGCCAAGACGGGAGGGGTAGAGATGGCTACACCTTC
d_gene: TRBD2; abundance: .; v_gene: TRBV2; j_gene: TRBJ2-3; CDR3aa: CASSASGSSADTQYF; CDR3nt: TGTGCCAGCAGTGCTAGCGGGAGCTCGGCAGATACGCAGTATTTT
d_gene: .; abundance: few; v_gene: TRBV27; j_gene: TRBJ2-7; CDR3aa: CASSLYTRYEQYF; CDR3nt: TGTGCCAGCAGTTTGTACACCCGATACGAGCAGTACTTC
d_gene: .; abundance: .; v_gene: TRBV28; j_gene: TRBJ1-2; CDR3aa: CASSPIGRAGVDGYTF; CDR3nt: TGTGCCAGCAGTCCAATAGGACGAGCGGGAGTGGATGGCTACACCTTC
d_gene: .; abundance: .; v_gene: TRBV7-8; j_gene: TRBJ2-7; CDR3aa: CASSLSYAQYF; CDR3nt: TGTGCCAGCAGCCTTAGTTACGCGCAGTACTTC
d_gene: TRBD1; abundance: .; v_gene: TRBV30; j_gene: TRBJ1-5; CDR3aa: CAWSLQGNQPQHF; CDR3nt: TGTGCCTGGAGCCTACAGGGGAACCAGCCCCAGCATTTT
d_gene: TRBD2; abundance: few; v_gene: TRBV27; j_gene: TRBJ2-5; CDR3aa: CASSGLAGPKGETQYF; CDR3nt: TGTGCCAGCAGCGGACTAGCGGGGCCTAAAGGGGAGACCCAGTACTTC
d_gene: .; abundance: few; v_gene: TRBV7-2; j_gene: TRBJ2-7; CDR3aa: CASSLRSDSRAYEQYF; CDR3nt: TGTGCCAGCAGCTTACGCTCGGACAGCCGAGCCTACGAGCAGTACTTC
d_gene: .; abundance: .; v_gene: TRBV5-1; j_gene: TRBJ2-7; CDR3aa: CASSLPMGSNYEQYF; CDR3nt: TGCGCCAGCAGCCTCCCAATGGGGTCTAACTACGAGCAGTACTTC
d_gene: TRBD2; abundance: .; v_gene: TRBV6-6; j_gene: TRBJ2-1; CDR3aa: CASSYSSGGANEQFF; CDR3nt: TGTGCCAGCAGTTACTCGAGCGGGGGGGCGAATGAGCAGTTCTTC